The rows below give T cell receptor beta chains drawn from one sample of a study of T-cell reconstitution after alpha-beta-depleted transplantation in children. MiXCR was run by TCRdb on the PCR reads, yielding one entry per CDR3 protein. The data show roughly 82,000 distinct CDR3 sequences, 13% to 15% seen once. Source: PBMCs, mostly from graft donor cells, taken 180 days after TCRalphabeta/CD19-depleted stem cell transplant. These receptors all stem from a male patient between 2 and 15 years old who had a stem cell transplant for acute lymphoblastic leukemia, so the T cells may come from the graft donor. The CDR3 runs from the conserved cysteine through the conserved F or W. A D gene is named only where the DNA matches it firmly. The size field is filled for only some rows; it gives once, few, many or a size class.

>few|NA|TRBJ1-5|TRBV19
TGTGCCAGTAGTAAGCGGACAGATAGCAATCAGCCCCAGCATTTT
CASSKRTDSNQPQHF
>many|NA|TRBJ2-6|TRBV5-1
TGCGCCAGCAGGGATCGACAGAGCTCTGGGGCCAACGTCCTGACTTTC
CASRDRQSSGANVLTF
>NA|NA|TRBJ1-1|TRBV20-1
TGCAGTGCTAGTCCCGGGACATCCTCTGAAGCTTTCTTT
CSASPGTSSEAFF
>few|TRBD1|TRBJ2-2|TRBV28
TGTGCCAGCAGAACGGGACAGGGAAACACCGGGGAGCTGTTTTTT
CASRTGQGNTGELFF
>NA|NA|TRBJ2-1|TRBV5-1
TGCGCCAGCAGCTTGGAGGGAGCGATGCGGCCCAAAGGAGACAATGAGCAGTTCTTC
CASSLEGAMRPKGDNEQFF
>NA|NA|TRBJ2-3|TRBV10-3
TGTGCCATCAGTCTCGGGGGCCACACAGATACGCAGTATTTT
CAISLGGHTDTQYF
>few|TRBD1|TRBJ1-1|TRBV7-9
TGTGCCAGCAGCGATTGGGGACAGGGAGATACTGAAGCTTTCTTT
CASSDWGQGDTEAFF
>many|TRBD2|TRBJ2-1|TRBV12-3/TRBV12-4
TGTGCCAGCAGTTTTACTAGCGGGAGAACGGATGAGCAGTTCTTC
CASSFTSGRTDEQFF
>few|TRBD1|TRBJ2-3|TRBV7-2
TGTGCCAGCAGGTCCACGGGACAGGGGGGGGATACGCAGTATTTT
CASRSTGQGGDTQYF
>few|TRBD2|TRBJ2-4|TRBV5-1
TGCGCCAGCAGCTTGGGTCTAGCGGGAGGTCTAGCCAAAAACATTCAGTACTTC
CASSLGLAGGLAKNIQYF
>NA|NA|TRBJ2-5|TRBV6-5
TGTGCCAGCAGTTCCGAGGGTTTGGGAGGGACCCAGTACTTC
CASSSEGLGGTQYF
>few|TRBD1|TRBJ2-4|TRBV5-6
TGTGCCAGCAGCTCCTACAGGGGCTTGGGGGACATTCAGTACTTC
CASSSYRGLGDIQYF
>NA|NA|TRBJ2-5|TRBV30
TGTGCCCCCCCCGGCCAAGAGACCCAGTACTTC
CAPPGQETQYF
>many|NA|TRBJ1-2|TRBV9
TGTGCCAGCAGCGTCAGCCGCGGCGGTCAAATCTATGGCTACACCTTC
CASSVSRGGQIYGYTF
>NA|TRBD2|TRBJ2-2|TRBV7-6
TGTGCCAGCAGCTTAGGGGGACTACTAAACACCGGGGAGCTGTTTTTT
CASSLGGLLNTGELFF
>NA|TRBD2|TRBJ2-2|TRBV20-1
TGCAGTGCTGAATTAGCGGGCCTGAACACCGGGGAGCTGTTTTTT
CSAELAGLNTGELFF
>few|NA|TRBJ2-7|TRBV10-3
TGTGCCATCAGTGAAAGAAAGTACGAGCAGTACTTC
CAISERKYEQYF
>many|NA|TRBJ2-1|TRBV6-1
TGTGCCAGCAGTAATGGGAATGAGCAGTTCTTC
CASSNGNEQFF
>NA|NA|TRBJ2-5|TRBV27
TGTGCCAGCAGGTCCGGGGCCTTATACCCGGAGACCCAGTACTTC
CASRSGALYPETQYF
>few|NA|TRBJ2-7|TRBV20-1
TGCAGTCCCACATCGGTTTCCTACGAGCAGTACTTC
CSPTSVSYEQYF